One T cell receptor (beta chain) is described in this entry. Its recognized antigen is unknown. Base qualities are not provided; no much larger clone lies one nucleotide away. The source of the sample is a study of blood T cells in healthy people across ages (dated by TCRdb to 2015 to 2017). Broadly, across the study: In model experiments, template switching captured roughly one uniquely barcoded TCR beta cDNA molecule for every two T cells. For two donors (one aged 18 to 29 and one aged 80 or older), the study analyzed two additional independent replicas of 1 million unique cDNA reads from the same blood draw. Using deep sequencing normalized with unique cDNA molecular identifiers, the study measured how TCR beta repertoire diversity changes with age. The donors were split into four age groups: young (average 16 years), middle-aged (roughly 39), aged (about 56) and long-lived (roughly 86). Donors of different ages were randomly distributed across sequencing lanes to avoid experimental bias.

What the work shows at the level of the full study, not this receptor alone: Because the CMV infection status of the donors was unknown, age-related changes in expanded clonotypes may potentially have been confounded. Bulk unsorted PBMC profiling prevented conclusive comparison of naive and antigen-experienced compartments. Estimates of total diversity based on one million sequenced T cells were regarded as lower bounds and as underestimates. Observed TCR beta diversity correlated strongly with the percentage of naive T cells measured by flow cytometry. Observed TCR beta diversity per million T cells fell roughly linearly with age, and a significant reduction was already apparent by age roughly 40. Compared with the aged group, more naive CD4+ T cells, fewer expanded clones and increased TCR diversity were shown by the long-lived group, suggesting age selection.

CDR1 and CDR2 were assigned from the germline V gene (reference sequence) as MNHEY and SMNVEV. V lost 7 bases and J lost 7 bases; the stretch between them is 14 bases long. Spanning cysteine to phenylalanine, the CDR3 consists of 12 amino acids. The entry retains the CDR3 DNA only, 36 bases that are in frame from base 1. Systemically healthy Caucasian individuals from Russia, 39 in total and aged roughly 6 to 95 years, were included as donors. Ten milliliters of peripheral blood were collected from each donor into EDTA-treated Vacutainer tubes. Ficoll-Paque density-gradient centrifugation was used to isolate PBMCs, with at least 6.5 million per sample. Trizol reagent was used to extract total RNA from the PBMCs, yielding at least 6 micrograms per sample. The percentages of naive CD45RAhigh/CD27high T cells were determined by flow cytometry on a PBMC aliquot from every donor. The protocol used for the library was 5' RACE. The sequencer was an Illumina HiSeq 2500. A second roughly 6 to 12 cycle PCR used a sample-barcoded 5' primer and a J-beta primer mix. Each TCR beta cDNA molecule received a unique molecular identifier from a template-switch 5' adaptor carrying 12 random nucleotides. Each sample yielded at least 3 million CDR3-containing paired-end reads. First-strand cDNA synthesis was performed from all RNA using the Mint cDNA synthesis kit, with priming by a TRBC-specific oligonucleotide. Following uracil-DNA glycosylase treatment, a first 18-cycle PCR with universal primers M1SS and BC2_uni_R was performed on all cDNA. In the source study's methods: Each sample was normalized by randomly selecting 1 million high-quality reads, each carrying a distinct molecular identifier. Instead of being binned into consensus sequences, reads that shared molecular identifiers were thrown out. MiTCR, set to a Q25 quality threshold and the strictest error-elimination algorithm, was used for CDR3 identification, clonotype clustering and error correction. A nonparametric unseen species model with Euler transformation was used to estimate lower-bound total TCR beta diversity. TCRdb itself trimmed the public reads at Q25 with fastp, ran MiXCR and retained productive beta chains. A single entry per CDR3 protein holds the most common genes and DNA from its merged rows. TCRdb's processing, not the authors', yielded these V and J calls. Here the sample has under 2,000,000 distinct CDR3 sequences; about 49% occur a single time. The ten largest clones capture 2.1% of the sample.

This sequence was found in a woman aged 40 to 50 in good health. The sample was blood. The rearranged segments are TRBV27 and TRBJ2-7, with an unclear D gene assignment. The CDR3 protein: CASKDRAREQYF. The sequence in DNA is TGTGCCAGCAAGGATAGGGCCCGGGAGCAGTACTTC.